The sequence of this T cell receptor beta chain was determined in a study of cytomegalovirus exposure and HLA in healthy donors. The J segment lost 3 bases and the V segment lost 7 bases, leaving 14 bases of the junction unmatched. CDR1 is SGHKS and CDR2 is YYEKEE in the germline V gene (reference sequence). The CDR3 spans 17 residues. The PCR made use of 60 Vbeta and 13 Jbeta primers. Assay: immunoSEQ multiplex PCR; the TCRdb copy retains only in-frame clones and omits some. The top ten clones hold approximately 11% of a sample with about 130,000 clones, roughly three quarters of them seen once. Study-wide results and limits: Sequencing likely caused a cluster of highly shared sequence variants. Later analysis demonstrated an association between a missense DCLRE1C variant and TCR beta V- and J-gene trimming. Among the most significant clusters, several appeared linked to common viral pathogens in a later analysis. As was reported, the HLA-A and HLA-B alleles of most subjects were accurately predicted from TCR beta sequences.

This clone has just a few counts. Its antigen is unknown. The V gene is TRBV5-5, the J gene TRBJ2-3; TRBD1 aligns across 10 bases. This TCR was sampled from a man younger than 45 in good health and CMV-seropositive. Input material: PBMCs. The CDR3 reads CASAYQPGQGKTDTQYF. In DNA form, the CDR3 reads TGTGCCAGCGCCTATCAACCGGGACAGGGGAAAACAGATACGCAGTATTTT.